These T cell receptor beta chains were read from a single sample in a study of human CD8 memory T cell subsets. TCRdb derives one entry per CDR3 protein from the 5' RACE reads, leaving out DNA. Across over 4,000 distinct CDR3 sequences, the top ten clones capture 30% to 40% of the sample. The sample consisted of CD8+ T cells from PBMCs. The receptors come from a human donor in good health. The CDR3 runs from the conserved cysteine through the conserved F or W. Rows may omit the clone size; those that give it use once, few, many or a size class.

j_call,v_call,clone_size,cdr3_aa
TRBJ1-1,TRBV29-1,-,CSVEGFEGGGAEAFF
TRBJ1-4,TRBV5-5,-,CASSVQTYDEKLFF
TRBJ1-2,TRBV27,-,CASSLLGSLSGFPGYTF
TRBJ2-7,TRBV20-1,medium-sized,CSARGAPRFIYEQYF
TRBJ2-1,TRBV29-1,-,CSVEGGRDKKVDEQFF
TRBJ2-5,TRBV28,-,CASSPAIAGSETQYF
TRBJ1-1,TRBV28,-,CASSLGGGRTTEAFF
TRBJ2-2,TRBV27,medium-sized,CASSPGTVGAAGELFF
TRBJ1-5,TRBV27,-,CASSLGQVNQPQHF
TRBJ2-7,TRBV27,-,CASSSGTSGGYEQYF
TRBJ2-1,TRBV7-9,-,CASLSLPRGSSYNEQFF
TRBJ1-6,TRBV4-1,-,CASSLGKGSPLHF
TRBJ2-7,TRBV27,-,CASSWGQGAYEQYF
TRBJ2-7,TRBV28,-,CASSLSRTSGSPGLLEQYF
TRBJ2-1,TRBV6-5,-,CASSYLSAGGPRGEQFF
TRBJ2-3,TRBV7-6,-,CASSDPFAPDTQYF
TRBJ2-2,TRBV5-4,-,CASSPGLENTGELFF
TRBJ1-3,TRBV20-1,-,CSARSTGAATGNTIYF
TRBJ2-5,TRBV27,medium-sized,CASSLSGPGTGTKETQYF
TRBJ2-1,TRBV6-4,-,CASSEGTVSYNEQFF
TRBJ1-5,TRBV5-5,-,CASSLGALDSNQPQHF
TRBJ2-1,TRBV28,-,CASSSLEVSSYNEQFF
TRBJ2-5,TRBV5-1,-,CASSLGDGQETQYF
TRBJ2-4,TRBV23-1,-,CASSQSVRAVAKNIQYF
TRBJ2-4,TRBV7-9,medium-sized,CASSLQTSGRDNIQYF
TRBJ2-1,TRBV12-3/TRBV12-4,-,CASSPQEISYNEQFF
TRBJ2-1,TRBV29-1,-,CSVEVVANEQFF
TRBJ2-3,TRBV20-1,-,CSARGTGTDTQYF
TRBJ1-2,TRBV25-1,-,CASSAAGNYGYTF
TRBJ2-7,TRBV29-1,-,CSVVANREQYF
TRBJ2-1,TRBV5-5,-,CASSGEGAIYNEQFF
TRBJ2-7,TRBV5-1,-,CASSLAGVSGSYEQYF
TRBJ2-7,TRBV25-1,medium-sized,CASSEQGDSSEQYF
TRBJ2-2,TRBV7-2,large,CASSLGGQTGELFF
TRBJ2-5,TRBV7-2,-,CASSLGDSGKETQYF
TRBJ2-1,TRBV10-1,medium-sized,CASSVNRLAGGPGHEQFF
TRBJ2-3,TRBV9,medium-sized,CASSGGPSDTQYF
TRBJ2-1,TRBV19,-,CASSIMSLGYNEQFF
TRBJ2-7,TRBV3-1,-,CASSQVGYYEQYF
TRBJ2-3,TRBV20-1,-,CSAREPLAGPSIDTQYF
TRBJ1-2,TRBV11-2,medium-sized,CASSLGAGRPYGYTF
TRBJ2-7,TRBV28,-,CASSVRAGGAYEQYF
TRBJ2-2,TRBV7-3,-,CASSLIAALEGTQHTGELFF
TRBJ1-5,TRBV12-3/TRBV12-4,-,CASSLGTAGLPQHF
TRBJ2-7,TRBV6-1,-,CASSERSTSSYEQYF
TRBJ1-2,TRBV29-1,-,CSGADGNYGYTF
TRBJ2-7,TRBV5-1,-,CASSLDVSSYEQYF
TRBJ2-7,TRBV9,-,CASSVTRAGNEQYF
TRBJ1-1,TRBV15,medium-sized,CATSGGGYTEAFF
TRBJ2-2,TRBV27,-,CASRLAGSGELFF
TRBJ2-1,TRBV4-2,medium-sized,CASSQDASGPYNEQFF
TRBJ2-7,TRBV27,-,CASSLLTDRSNEQYF
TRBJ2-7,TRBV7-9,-,CASSTGTSGRSYEQYF
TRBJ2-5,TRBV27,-,CASRGPLQETQYF
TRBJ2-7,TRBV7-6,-,CASSPRLAGVSRYEQYF
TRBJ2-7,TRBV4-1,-,CASSHVEDYEQYF
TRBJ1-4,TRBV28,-,CASSFGDSTNEKLFF
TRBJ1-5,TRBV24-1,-,CATSMGQLNQPQHF
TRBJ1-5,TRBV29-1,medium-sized,CSVERGRARGNQPQHF
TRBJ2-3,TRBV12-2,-,CASRLVWDRLGDTQYF